The text below deals with one T cell receptor (beta chain). Its antigen is as yet unknown. Isolated RNA was reverse transcribed into cDNA used as the sequencing template. Measured with immunoSEQ multiplex PCR; TCRdb has only the in-frame clones, and not every one. The sample records approximately 90,000 clones, about 71% being singletons. These data belong to a study of CD8+ T cells in alopecia areata. Overall study results and limits: Sequenced scalp T cells also include alphabeta T cells resident in normal skin. More clonal than normal scalp was lesional scalp, particularly alopecia totalis/universalis. Relative to mice, TCR sharing across patients was less clear, a difference possibly HLA-related.

CDR3 length: 15 residues. V was trimmed by 1 base and J by 4 bases, leaving 11 bases between them. From germline, CDR1 is SGHTA and CDR2 FQGNSA. The treatment: oral pan-JAK inhibitor, 5-10 mg twice daily. The sequencing used CD8+ T cells sorted from blood, collected between weeks 43 and 45, from a patient treated with tofacitinib. This receptor was obtained from a human donor with alopecia areata. V is TRBV7-2 and J is TRBJ2-1; D is perhaps TRBD1 (6 bases). As DNA, the CDR3 is TGTGCCAGCAGCTTAGATCAGGGGCTATACAATGAGCAGTTCTTC. Protein: CASSLDQGLYNEQFF.